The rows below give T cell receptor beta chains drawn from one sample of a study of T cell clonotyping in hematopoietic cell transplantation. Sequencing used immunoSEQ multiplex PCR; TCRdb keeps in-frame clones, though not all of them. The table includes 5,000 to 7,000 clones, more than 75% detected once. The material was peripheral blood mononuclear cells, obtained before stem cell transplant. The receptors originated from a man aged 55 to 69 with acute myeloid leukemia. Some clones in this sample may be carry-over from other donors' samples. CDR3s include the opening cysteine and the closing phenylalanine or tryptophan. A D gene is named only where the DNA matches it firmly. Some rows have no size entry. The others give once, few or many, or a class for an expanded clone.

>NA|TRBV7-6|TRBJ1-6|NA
TGTGCCAGCAGCTCCTATAATTCACCCCTCCACTTT
CASSSYNSPLHF
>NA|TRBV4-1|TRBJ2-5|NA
TGCGCCAGCAGCCAAGAATGGGGGAATGTTGGTGGGACCCAGTACTTC
CASSQEWGNVGGTQYF
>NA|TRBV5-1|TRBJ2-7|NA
TGCGCCAGCAGCCCGGGGGCGTACGAGCAGTACTTC
CASSPGAYEQYF
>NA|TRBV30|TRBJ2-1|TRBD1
TGTGCCTGGAGTTTTCAGGGGGCTACTGAGCAGTTCTTC
CAWSFQGATEQFF
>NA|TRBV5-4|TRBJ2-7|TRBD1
TGTGCCAGCAGCAGAGACAGGGCGGGCTCCTACGAGCAGTACTTC
CASSRDRAGSYEQYF
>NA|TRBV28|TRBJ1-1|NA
TGTGCCAGCAGTACCCCCCGGGGGCCGAGGGCTTTCTTT
CASSTPRGPRAFF
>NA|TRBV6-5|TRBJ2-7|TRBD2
TGTGCCAGCAGTTACTCGGCGGGGGGGCTTGGGGACGAGCAGTACTTC
CASSYSAGGLGDEQYF
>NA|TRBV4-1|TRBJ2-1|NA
TGCGCCAGCAGCCCTCCCACAGGGTCCAATGAGCAGTTCTTC
CASSPPTGSNEQFF
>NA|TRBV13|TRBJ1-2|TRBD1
TGTGCCAGCAGCTTAGGTCAGGGGGCGAATGGCTACACCTTC
CASSLGQGANGYTF
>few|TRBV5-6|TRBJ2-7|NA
TGTGCCAGCAGCTTGGGCGGGGACTTCTACGAGCAGTACTTC
CASSLGGDFYEQYF
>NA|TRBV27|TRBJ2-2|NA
TGTGCCAGCAGTCCCCCAAGTACCGGGGAGCTGTTTTTT
CASSPPSTGELFF
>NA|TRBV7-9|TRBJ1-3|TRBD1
TGTGCCAGCAGCTTAGCGCTACAGGGGAGAGGAAACACCATATATTTT
CASSLALQGRGNTIYF
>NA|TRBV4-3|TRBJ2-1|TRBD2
TGCGCCAGCAGTCGACTAGCGGGTACCTACAATGAGCAGTTCTTC
CASSRLAGTYNEQFF
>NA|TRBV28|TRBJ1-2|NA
TGTGCCACCGTTAAGTTGAGGGCGCGAGGCTACACCTTC
CATVKLRARGYTF
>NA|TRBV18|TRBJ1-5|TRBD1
TGTGCCAGCGCGCGGACAGGGGCCCAGCCCCAGCATTTT
CASARTGAQPQHF
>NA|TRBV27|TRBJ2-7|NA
TGTGCCAGCAGCCCCATCGGGAGTATCGACGAGCAGTACTTC
CASSPIGSIDEQYF
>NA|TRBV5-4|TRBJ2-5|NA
TGTGCCAGCAGCTTGGAGGCGGCTAGAGGGGAGACCCAGTACTTC
CASSLEAARGETQYF
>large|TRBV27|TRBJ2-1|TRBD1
TGTGCCAGCATTTCCGGACAGGGCTACAATGAGCAGTTCTTC
CASISGQGYNEQFF
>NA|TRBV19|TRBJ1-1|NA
TGTGCCAGTAGTATATACAGGGTTTCCATGAACACTGAAGCTTTCTTT
CASSIYRVSMNTEAFF
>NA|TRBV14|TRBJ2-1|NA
TGTGCCAGCAGCCAAGATAGCGGCTCCTACAATGAGCAGTTCTTC
CASSQDSGSYNEQFF
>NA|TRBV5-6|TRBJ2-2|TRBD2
TGTGCCAGCAGCTTTCGCGGGAGGGCCGAACTCGGGGAGCTGTTTTTT
CASSFRGRAELGELFF
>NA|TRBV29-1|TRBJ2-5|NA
TGCAGCGTTGCCGTGCAACAAGAGACCCAGTACTTC
CSVAVQQETQYF
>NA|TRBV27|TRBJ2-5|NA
TGTGCCAGCAGCCTCCGGCCGGGGGAACGCCAAGAGACCCAGTACTTC
CASSLRPGERQETQYF
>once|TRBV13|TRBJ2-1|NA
TGTGCCAGCAGCCGTCAGGGGGGCGAGCAGTTCTTC
CASSRQGGEQFF
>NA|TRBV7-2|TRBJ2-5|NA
TGTGCCAGCAGCCGGGATTTCCGAGAGACCCAGTACTTC
CASSRDFRETQYF